The rows below give T cell receptor beta chains drawn from one sample of a study of blood T cells in healthy people across ages. TCRdb called the 5' RACE reads again in MiXCR, with one record for every CDR3 protein. Found here are approximately 810,000 distinct CDR3 sequences, 29% of them singletons; the top ten hold roughly a sixth. Sequenced sample: blood. Receptors were obtained from a woman aged 80 or over in good health. Each CDR3 is given with its conserved first and last residue. A D gene is named only where the DNA matches it firmly. Size is stated for part of the rows, as once, few or many counts, or as a class when the clone is expanded.

>TRBV12-3/TRBV12-4|NA|TRBJ2-3|many
CASSATQMLGYF
TGTGCCAGCAGCGCGACTCAGATGCTGGGGTATTTT
>TRBV29-1|TRBD1|TRBJ1-4|NA
CSVEGGQGAGEKRFF
TGCAGCGTTGAAGGGGGACAGGGGGCGGGTGAAAAACGGTTTTTT
>TRBV4-1|NA|TRBJ1-1|NA
CASSQDTDILAEAFF
TGCGCCAGCAGCCAAGATACAGACATCTTAGCTGAAGCTTTCTTT
>TRBV5-6|NA|TRBJ1-5|NA
CASSRGVGSNQPQHF
TGTGCCAGCAGCCGAGGGGTGGGGAGCAATCAGCCCCAGCATTTT
>TRBV7-9|NA|TRBJ2-3|many
CASSLGRRPNTDTQYF
TGTGCCAGCAGCTTAGGTCGGCGACCAAACACAGATACGCAGTATTTT
>TRBV7-9|NA|TRBJ1-1|many
CASSRTGTEAFF
TGTGCCAGCAGCAGAACAGGGACTGAAGCTTTCTTT
>TRBV4-3|NA|TRBJ1-1|NA
CAGGTRGTEAFF
TGCGCCGGCGGAACCCGGGGCACTGAAGCTTTCTTT
>TRBV5-1|NA|TRBJ2-1|once
CASSLEVLFEQFF
TGCGCCAGCAGCTTGGAGGTCCTGTTTGAGCAGTTCTTC
>TRBV5-5|NA|TRBJ1-5|few
CASSLGLNSSQPQHF
TGTGCCAGCAGCTTGGGTCTTAATAGCAGTCAGCCCCAGCATTTT
>TRBV13|TRBD2|TRBJ2-1|NA
CASSLLSGVNQEAQFF
TGTGCCAGCAGCTTACTTAGCGGGGTAAATCAAGAGGCCCAGTTCTTC
>TRBV7-2|NA|TRBJ1-3|NA
CASSFASPGSGNTIYF
TGTGCCAGCAGCTTTGCCTCTCCTGGTTCTGGAAACACCATATATTTT
>TRBV6-6|TRBD2|TRBJ2-3|many
CASKAGTSGGNTQYF
TGTGCCAGCAAAGCCGGGACTAGCGGGGGGAATACGCAGTATTTT
>TRBV7-2|TRBD2|TRBJ2-1|many
CASSLESSGGNEQFF
TGTGCCAGCAGCTTAGAATCGAGCGGGGGTAATGAGCAGTTCTTC
>TRBV18|NA|TRBJ1-5|few
CASSPDMSNQPQHF
TGTGCCAGCTCACCCGACATGAGCAATCAGCCCCAGCATTTT
>TRBV11-3|NA|TRBJ2-1|few
CASSKGGGYNEQFF
TGTGCCAGCAGCAAAGGGGGGGGATACAATGAGCAGTTCTTC
>TRBV27|NA|TRBJ1-2|many
CASSLTQVTNYGYTF
TGTGCCAGCAGTTTAACCCAGGTGACGAACTATGGCTACACCTTC
>TRBV4-2|NA|TRBJ2-1|many
CASSQDRTVNNEQFF
TGTGCCAGCAGCCAAGACAGGACAGTTAACAATGAGCAGTTCTTC
>TRBV12-3/TRBV12-4|TRBD2|TRBJ2-5|many
CASRKGLGETQYF
TGTGCCAGCAGAAAAGGACTAGGGGAGACCCAGTACTTC
>TRBV7-2|NA|TRBJ1-1|NA
CASSLRVGLRGEAFF
TGTGCCAGCAGCTTAAGGGTCGGGCTAAGAGGGGAAGCTTTCTTT
>TRBV6-2/TRBV6-3|NA|TRBJ2-5|many
CASSYPQETQYF
TGTGCCAGCAGTTACCCTCAGGAGACCCAGTACTTC
>TRBV4-3|TRBD1|TRBJ1-6|NA
CASSQGRDRVSPLHF
TGCGCCAGCAGCCAAGGCCGGGACAGGGTTTCACCCCTCCACTTT
>TRBV20-1|TRBD2|TRBJ2-3|NA
CSAFSGGGPSTDTQYF
TGCAGTGCCTTTAGCGGGGGGGGCCCTAGCACAGATACGCAGTATTTT
>TRBV18|NA|TRBJ1-4|few
CASSPRGDEKLFF
TGTGCCAGCTCACCACGGGGAGATGAAAAACTGTTTTTT
>TRBV7-8|TRBD2|TRBJ2-1|few
CASSLVVRLAGDNEQFF
TGTGCCAGCAGCTTAGTAGTAAGGCTAGCGGGGGACAATGAGCAGTTCTTC
>TRBV10-3|NA|TRBJ2-5|many
CAISTRLGTQETQYF
TGTGCCATCAGTACTCGTCTAGGGACCCAAGAGACCCAGTACTTC
>TRBV3-1|NA|TRBJ1-4|many
CASTHSLAGLRNEKLFF
TGTGCCAGCACCCACTCCCTGGCCGGGCTAAGGAATGAAAAACTGTTTTTT
>TRBV10-3|NA|TRBJ1-4|NA
CAISEGANEKLFF
TGTGCCATCAGTGAGGGGGCTAATGAAAAACTGTTTTTT
>TRBV7-2|TRBD1|TRBJ1-2|NA
CASSGGDRDGYTF
TGTGCCAGCAGTGGAGGGGACAGGGATGGCTACACCTTC
>TRBV6-2/TRBV6-3|NA|TRBJ2-4|NA
CASSYSMGGNEQYF
TGTGCCAGCAGTTACTCTATGGGGGGCAATGAGCAGTACTTC
>TRBV4-2|TRBD2|TRBJ2-1|many
CASSQESGEAYNEQFF
TGTGCCAGCAGCCAAGAAAGCGGGGAAGCCTACAATGAGCAGTTCTTC
>TRBV24-1|NA|TRBJ2-3|NA
CATSDSRGSTDTQYF
TGTGCCACCAGTGATTCCCGGGGTAGCACAGATACGCAGTATTTT
>TRBV12-3/TRBV12-4|NA|TRBJ1-4|NA
CASSARRLQVPNEKLFF
TGTGCCAGCAGTGCACGAAGGCTACAGGTGCCTAATGAAAAACTGTTTTTT
>TRBV27|TRBD2|TRBJ2-1|NA
CASSPGLLGFNEQFF
TGTGCCAGCAGTCCGGGACTATTAGGGTTCAATGAGCAGTTCTTC
>TRBV3-1|NA|TRBJ2-7|many
CASSQARGYEQYF
TGTGCCAGCAGCCAAGCGAGGGGCTACGAGCAGTACTTC
>TRBV11-3|TRBD2|TRBJ2-1|few
CASSLGGTSGGNEQFF
TGTGCCAGCAGCTTAGGTGGGACTAGCGGGGGCAATGAGCAGTTCTTC
>TRBV15|NA|TRBJ1-5|many
CATSRGGGASNQPQHF
TGTGCCACCAGCAGAGGGGGGGGGGCGAGCAATCAGCCCCAGCATTTT
>TRBV20-1|NA|TRBJ2-3|NA
CSASVADTQYF
TGCAGTGCAAGCGTGGCCGATACGCAGTATTTT
>TRBV6-5|TRBD1|TRBJ1-6|NA
CASSYGTGLNSPLHF
TGTGCCAGCAGTTACGGGACAGGGTTGAATTCACCCCTCCACTTT
>TRBV20-1|NA|TRBJ2-7|many
CSAEGTHEQYF
TGCAGTGCTGAGGGAACGCACGAGCAGTACTTC
>TRBV18|NA|TRBJ2-5|NA
CASSLNPGQETQYF
TGTGCCAGCTCCCTTAATCCGGGCCAAGAGACCCAGTACTTC
>TRBV6-6|NA|TRBJ1-2|many
CASSQRDLGNYGYTF
TGTGCCAGCTCTCAGCGGGACTTGGGCAACTATGGCTACACCTTC
>TRBV7-2|TRBD2|TRBJ2-3|NA
CASSLLGAGVKDTQYF
TGTGCCAGCAGCCTACTCGGAGCGGGGGTGAAAGATACGCAGTATTTT
>TRBV10-1|NA|TRBJ2-1|many
CASSGETEKSGNEQFF
TGCGCCAGCAGTGGGGAGACAGAGAAAAGTGGGAATGAGCAGTTCTTC
>TRBV3-1|TRBD1|TRBJ2-1|NA
CASSQGGQGPQEDEQFF
TGTGCCAGCAGCCAAGGGGGACAGGGCCCGCAGGAGGATGAGCAGTTCTTC
>TRBV20-1|NA|TRBJ1-5|many
CSAPNLDGPQHF
TGCAGTGCTCCGAACCTCGACGGGCCCCAGCATTTT
>TRBV27|NA|TRBJ1-1|NA
CASSFLGGGNTEAFF
TGTGCCAGCAGTTTCTTGGGGGGAGGGAACACTGAAGCTTTCTTT
>TRBV18|NA|TRBJ1-4|NA
CTSSSGLNEKLFF
TGTACCAGCTCATCGGGCCTGAATGAAAAACTGTTTTTT
>TRBV18|NA|TRBJ2-5|NA
CASSPPTEQIETQYF
TGTGCCAGCTCACCACCGACGGAACAAATAGAGACCCAGTACTTC